This T cell receptor beta chain was captured by sequencing in a study of cytomegalovirus exposure and HLA in healthy donors. PCR used 60 Vbeta primers and 13 Jbeta primers. TCRdb keeps only in-frame clones here, not all; method: immunoSEQ multiplex PCR. The data contain about 250,000 clones, about 88% of them singletons. The CDR3 extends over 13 amino acids. The TCR sequence derives from a girl aged 2-15 years in good health and CMV-seronegative. The sequenced sample consisted of PBMCs. The chain uses TRBV21-1 and TRBJ2-7; the DNA was not used to check the table's D call, TRBD2. TRBV21-1 is marked as a pseudogene. The CDR3 spells CASTRGRTHEQYF. As DNA, the CDR3 is TGTGCCAGCACGCGGGGACGAACCCACGAGCAGTACTTC.